This TCR beta chain comes out of a study of CD8 T cells in Susac syndrome. Germline V gene lookup returns CDR1 SGHTA and CDR2 FQGNSA. The CDR3 consists of 12 residues. The V end was cut by 5 bases, the J end by 5 bases, with 9 bases between. Random hexamers were used to reverse transcribe the RNA input (about 0.5 to 1 ug). TCRdb redid the calling of the immunoSEQ multiplex PCR reads with MiXCR, one entry per CDR3 protein. This table has some 130,000 distinct CDR3 sequences, around 94% appearing once. The source material was CD4+ T cells from PBMCs. This sequence originates from a human donor with multiple sclerosis. The chain is built from TRBV7-2 and TRBJ2-5, with D unclear. In DNA, the CDR3 is TGTGCCAGCAGCACCCGGTGGGAGACCCAGTACTTC. The encoded protein is CASSTRWETQYF.